This TCR beta chain was identified in a study of T cell repertoires in cytomegalovirus infection. Study-wide background: Both a matching HLA type and CMV infection were indicated by public TCR beta signatures.

As regards this clonotype: Its target is not known.

TCRdb reanalysed the reads using MiXCR and keeps one entry per CDR3 protein. The table shows roughly 920,000 distinct CDR3 sequences, with more than 25% occurring only once. Sequences were derived from cultured CD8+ T cells from PBMCs, sampled from culture after CMV antigen stimulation. The receptor comes from a human donor in good health (CMV status not recorded). Some clones in this sample may be carry-over from other donors' samples.

CDR3 bases: TGCGCCAGCAGCCAACTGACAGGGCCGGCAACTAATGAAAAACTGTTTTTT. Translated, it gives CASSQLTGPATNEKLFF. The V call is TRBV4-3, the J call TRBJ1-4, with 7 bases identical to TRBD1. CDR1 is LGHNA and CDR2 is YSLEER in the germline V gene. The ends lost 2 bases at V and 0 bases at J; junction bases unmatched: 6. The CDR3 is 17 residues long.